This paragraph covers one TCR beta chain sequence. The antigen is undetermined. This sample stems from a study of T cells after yellow fever vaccination. Study-wide findings and caveats: Though it reached lower strength, the secondary response hit its peak faster, day 5 versus 15.

UMIs and a universal primer site were added when TCR cDNA was made by 5'RACE template switching. Each CDR3 protein is one row after TCRdb ran MiXCR on the 5' RACE reads. The repertoire holds some 670,000 distinct CDR3 sequences, with about 12% as singletons. This CDR3 has 17 residues. Germline-derived CDR1 and CDR2 are SGHRS and YFSETQ. V was clipped by 6 bases and J by 1 base; unmatched bases: 9. The specimen was PBMCs, collected on the day of the yellow fever booster vaccination. The TCR was taken from a man under 40 who received the YFV17D yellow fever vaccine. The V gene is TRBV5-1, the J gene TRBJ2-6; 8 nucleotides match TRBD2. The DNA for the CDR3 is TGCGCCAGCACGCCGTCGGGAGGGGTTTCTGGGGCCAACGTCCTGACTTTC. This gives the protein CASTPSGGVSGANVLTF.